This entry is about one TCR beta chain. Its antigen is unidentified. The repertoire was sequenced with immunoSEQ multiplex PCR; TCRdb's copy has only in-frame clones and lacks some. The table has tens of thousands of clones, about four fifths seen once. With 2 bases removed from V and 0 bases from J, the gap between germline ends came to 11 bases. This CDR3 spans 16 amino acids. The germline gives CDR1 ENHRY, CDR2 SYGVKD. This sample stems from a study of identifying expanded T cells in peripheral blood. Study-level results: Roughly 1.2 clones differed between technical replicates, versus about 15 and 19 over time. Across healthy donors, higher total template counts meant significantly greater roughly two-week count variance.

During the collection period, no donor immune events like infections were recorded. The clonotype originates from a person aged 18 to 75 in good health. The sample consisted of blood. The J gene is TRBJ1-3, the V gene TRBV10-3; D possibly corresponds to TRBD1 (5 bases). CDR3 sequence: CAISERGGLSGNTIYF. The CDR3 nucleotides read TGTGCCATCAGTGAGCGTGGGGGACTCTCTGGAAACACCATATATTTT.